This T cell receptor (beta chain) was sequenced during a study of regulatory T cells in long-lasting Graves disease. Library construction for TCR beta used iRepertoire HTBI primers and Arm-PCR of CDR3 regions. Authors' analysis steps: Identification yielded around 68 TRBV and 11 to 15 TRBJ segments across samples. TCRdb reprocessed the multiplex PCR reads with MiXCR, giving one entry per CDR3 protein. The V and J calls, along with clone size, are taken from TCRdb and not from the paper's own processing. The profile shows 300,000 to 350,000 distinct CDR3 sequences, about 20% of them singletons. Time point noted: persistent/refractory GD, antithyroid drugs over 5 years with positive TRAb. Extracted RNA from PBMCs served as the source of the TCR library. Each patient gave approximately 10 milliliters of EDTA-anticoagulated peripheral blood. This clonotype was picked up a small number of times. Its cognate antigen is unknown.

The study, taken as a whole, reports: Persistent patients shared more public clonotypes (2,741) than newly diagnosed patients (under 1,000). TRBV28, TRBJ1-2 and TRBJ2-5 were favored in persistent disease.

CDR1 is SGHRS and CDR2 is YFSETQ in the germline V gene. V lost 2 bases and J lost 4, with 15 bases in between. The CDR3 runs 16 residues. The source was peripheral blood mononuclear cells (PBMCs), collected when the disease was refractory, from a patient treated with antithyroid drugs. This TCR derives from a female donor with Graves disease. The J gene is TRBJ2-2, the V gene TRBV5-1; possible D gene TRBD1, 6 bases. The CDR3 nucleotides are TGCGCCAGCAGCTTACAGGGCCCCCGGGGCACCGGGGAGCTGTTTTTT. This encodes CASSLQGPRGTGELFF.